This T cell receptor beta chain was obtained from a study of CD8 T cells in Susac syndrome. Points from the study as a whole: The study admitted that it had a relatively small number of individuals in its TCR sequencing and HLA analysis.

Reverse transcription used roughly 0.45 to 1 ug RNA and random hexamers. Each CDR3 protein is one row after TCRdb ran MiXCR on the immunoSEQ multiplex PCR reads. This table has a few hundred thousand distinct CDR3 sequences, approximately 95% appearing once. TCR beta from blood CD8+ and CD4+ T cells was sequenced. V was trimmed by 3 bases and J by 0 bases, leaving 8 bases between them. The CDR3 consists of 15 residues. The germline V gene encodes CDR1 KGHDR and CDR2 SFDVKD. On this clonotype: Its cognate antigen is unknown.

The TCR sequence derives from a human donor with multiple sclerosis. The sequencing sample was made of CD4+ T cells from PBMCs. V is TRBV24-1 and J is TRBJ2-1; D is uncertain. The CDR3 spells CATSDRSSSYNEQFF. CDR3 bases: TGTGCCACCAGTGATCGCAGTTCCTCCTACAATGAGCAGTTCTTC.